These 8 T cell receptor beta chains were sequenced from one sample in a study of T cell responses to AZD1222 COVID-19 vaccine. TCRdb keeps only in-frame clones here, not all; method: immunoSEQ multiplex PCR. The sample holds about 130,000 clones, roughly 90% seen once. Sequences were derived from peripheral blood, sampled on day 0 of AZD1222 vaccination. All receptors come from an adult in good health.

This chain connects TRBV30 to TRBJ2-7; D remains unclear. Germline lookup yields CDR1 GTSNPN and CDR2 SVGIG (reference sequence). Trimming pared 0 bases from V and 0 bases from J, leaving 3 bases between. The CDR3 has 12 amino acids. Written as DNA, the CDR3 is TGTGCCTGGAGTGTACACTCCTACGAGCAGTACTTC. Residues: CAWSVHSYEQYF.

CDR3 region: CASSRQGSYNSPLHF. CDR3 DNA sequence: TGTGCCAGCAGCAGACAGGGATCCTATAATTCACCCCTCCACTTT. The rearrangement joins TRBV6-5 to TRBJ1-6, with 7 bases identical to TRBD1. Germline CDR1 is MNHEY and CDR2 is SVGAGI. With 6 bases clipped from V and 1 base from J, the junction kept 3 bases outside the gene matches. The CDR3 has 15 amino acids.

The J gene is TRBJ2-7, the V gene TRBV5-1; D possibly corresponds to TRBD2 (6 bases). Between the trimmed V and J ends, which lost 1 base and 3 bases, there was a span of 14 bases. The CDR3 spans 15 residues. CDR1 and CDR2 (germline): SGHRS, YFSETQ. CDR3 DNA sequence: TGCGCCAGCAGCTTGATGTGGGACTCCGACTACGAGCAGTACTTC. Amino acid sequence: CASSLMWDSDYEQYF.

In this sample, this clone turned up a few times. J is TRBJ2-3 and V is TRBV5-8; 8 bases are shared with TRBD1. Per germline, CDR1 SGHTS and CDR2 YDEGEE. The CDR3 consists of 15 residues. V lost 0 bases to trimming and J lost 13 bases; unmatched junction nucleotides: 13. This chain's CDR3 is CASSLGQGASRRKYF. CDR3 nucleotide sequence: TGTGCCAGCAGCTTGGGTCAGGGGGCGAGCCGTAGGAAGTATTTT.

DNA for the CDR3: TGTGCCAGCACCCGTGACAGCTATGGCTACACCTTC. Translated, it gives CASTRDSYGYTF. This chain links TRBV2 with TRBJ1-2; maybe TRBD1 (5 bases). CDR1 is SNHLY, CDR2 FYNNEI, per germline. V was pared by 7 bases and J by 4 bases, with 10 bases between. CDR3 length equals 12 residues.

The chain joins TRBV14 to TRBJ2-7, with D possibly being TRBD1 (5 bases). Per the germline V gene, CDR1 is SGHDN and CDR2 is FVKESK. V lost 4 bases and J 3 bases, leaving 10 bases between the germline ends. The CDR3 loop spans 13 amino acids. The CDR3 DNA reads TGTGCCAGCAGCCGACAGAAATTCTACGAGCAGTACTTC. This sequence encodes CASSRQKFYEQYF.

The CDR3: CSASDRVLGAFF. The CDR3 DNA follows: TGCAGCGCCTCGGACAGGGTGTTGGGAGCTTTCTTT. The V and J genes are TRBV29-1 and TRBJ1-1; 8 bases fit TRBD1. Trimming took 7 bases from V and 10 from J; bases not matched to a gene: 11. The CDR3 contains 12 residues. Germline lookup yields CDR1 SQVTM and CDR2 ANQGSEA.

The chain joins TRBV6-4 to TRBJ1-2; possibly TRBD1 for D (6 bases). Between the trimmed V and J ends, which lost 2 bases and 4 bases, there was a span of 14 bases. CDR1 is MRHNA, CDR2 SNTAGT, per germline. The CDR3 covers 15 residues. In DNA, the CDR3 is TGTGCCAGCAGTGACGGGGGGGCCCGGCCCTATGGCTACACCTTC. Protein sequence: CASSDGGARPYGYTF.